This entry is about one T cell receptor (beta chain). Its specificity is unknown. The data are from a study of cytomegalovirus exposure and HLA in healthy donors. The study's findings and limits: Reports described diagnosis of cytomegalovirus status by the classifier as highly specific and sensitive.

The CDR3 spans 13 residues. Germline-derived CDR1 and CDR2 are KGHSH and LQKENI. Trimming cost V 3 bases and J 7 bases, with 12 bases left between them. Sequenced by immunoSEQ multiplex PCR; TCRdb stores in-frame clones only, minus some. This sample has approximately 150,000 clones, with around 90% found just once. The sample taken for sequencing was PBMCs. This clonotype was obtained from a man between 18 and 29 years old in good health and CMV-seropositive. The chain carries TRBV18 and TRBJ1-1; no definite D call. The CDR3 bases are TGTGCCAGCTCACCTGTCCGGGAGGGTGAAGCTTTCTTT. Its protein is CASSPVREGEAFF.